This TCR beta chain originates from a study of shared clonotypes between healthy human individuals (dated by TCRdb to the early 2020s). At the level of the whole study: Two women and three men aged 18 to 49 years were included in the cohort. Per donor, three plates each were used for CD4 naive and CD4 memory, two for CD8 naive, and one for CD8 memory. To estimate repertoire size and how much clonotype sharing occurs between individuals, the study deeply sequenced the blood TCR repertoires of roughly 5 healthy adults. Different laboratories and diverse techniques were used to prepare libraries and sequence TCR repertoires, to increase sequencing depth and limit assay-specific biases. Each donor's leukapheresis produced roughly between roughly 0.85 and 9.5 billion PBMCs.

Using the deep immunoSEQ assay, multiplex PCR amplified TCR CDR3 regions from genomic DNA. Extracted genomic DNA from each cell subset was spread evenly across all wells of several immunoSEQ 96-well plates, with each plate serving as a replicate. For sorted subsets, each replicate PCR was loaded with approximately 190 ng genomic DNA, equivalent to approximately 27,000 T cell genomes. The purified libraries were quantified using a Qubit 3.0 fluorometer, sized with a Bioanalyzer 2100, and then quantified again using the KAPA Library Quantification kit. A separate single-read 150-cycle Illumina NextSeq 550 flow cell was used to sequence each immunoSEQ 96-well plate. The original methods were these. Because only junctional sequences without quality scores were contained in the immunoSEQ output, filtering matching that applied to full-length reads could not be performed. Sequences were annotated with PyIR, a Python wrapper for IgBLAST v1.9, and V/J genes and CDR3 were assigned using IMGT germline references. Reads with weak V/J assignments (E-value above 1e-6), missing CDR3, stop codons, out-of-frame junctions, or ambiguous translated residues were removed. V3J clonotypes were defined as sequences sharing an identical inferred V gene, J gene, and CDR3 amino acid sequence. Percentage overlap between repertoires was computed as shared unique clonotypes divided by the size of the smaller repertoire. Three approaches were used to assess repertoire richness: RTK rarefaction, the Chao1 estimator, and Recon v2.1 estimates of unobserved clonotypes. Generation probabilities for all TCRbeta clonotypes obtained by the gDNA method from a handful of donors were computed using OLGA. TCRdb limited this immuneACCESS table to in-frame rearrangements with V and J called. A share of clones is missing; checked studies link under half to unresolved V genes, and the rest is unexplained. V and J calls and clone size are copied from that table; D and trimming were computed from the DNA. A total of about 680,000 clones appear in this sample, around four fifths of them only once. The ten most abundant clones make up 1.5% to 2% of the sample.

As regards this clone: It has no known antigen specificity. Within one base of it there is no much larger clone, and no base qualities were kept.

The CDR3 goes from the cysteine to the phenylalanine over 14 residues. Only the CDR3 part of the read is kept: 42 bases, read in frame from the first base. CDR1 and CDR2 (SEHNR, FQNEAQ) derive from the germline V gene (reference sequence). V and J are trimmed by 5 bases and 8 bases, and the gene matches miss 8 bases of the junction. On the study overall, not on this receptor specifically: Sampling was limited to blood, and TCR repertoires in tissue likely differ from TCR repertoires in blood. Sharing across a few donors was observed for approximately 5% of naive CD4, 3% to 4% of naive CD8, over 2% of memory CD4, and about 0.39% of memory CD8 clonotypes. Because the study included a small number of donors, the genetic and exposure-history diversity represented was limited. Higher generation probabilities were observed for clonotypes shared by all four sorted-subset donors than for non-shared clonotypes. Estimated clonotype richness was generally larger for naive than for memory subsets. Pairwise subsampling indicated that sequencing depth was expected to affect the degree of clonotype sharing among donors. Rarefaction of sorted-subset datasets indicated incomplete sequencing despite the large sequencing depth.

Healthy HIV-negative adults with no recently reported acute infections or vaccinations were included as donors. All donors were Caucasian adults living in Nashville, Tennessee, USA. CD4+ T cells were enriched through magnetic negative selection, after which naive cells were positively selected on CD45RA and the remaining negative fraction served as the memory subset. After blood collection by leukapheresis, PBMCs were isolated using Ficoll-Histopaque density gradient centrifugation and then cryopreserved in the vapor phase of liquid nitrogen. Analytical flow cytometry was used to check the purity and quantity of each magnetically sorted T cell population. Genomic DNA was isolated from each sorted fraction and quantified by UV absorbance on a Nanodrop 2000c.

This sequence was found in a woman aged 25-40 years in good health. The V gene is TRBV7-9 and the J gene is TRBJ2-2, and 7 junctional nucleotides match TRBD2. Sequencing used memory CD4+ T cells sorted from blood. Read against the paper, the sample's cell subset or site label means: CD45RA-negative fraction. The nucleotides are TGTGCCAGCAGCCCCCCTAGCGGTGGGGGGGAGCTGTTTTTT. Translated, it gives CASSPPSGGGELFF.